Below, 13 T cell receptor beta chains from the same sample are listed, as sequenced in a study of T-cell reconstitution after alpha-beta-depleted transplantation in children. A library of TCRbeta sequences, prepared with unique molecular identifiers, was generated. TCRdb reprocessed the PCR reads via MiXCR and lists one record per CDR3 protein. The sample has about 200,000 distinct CDR3 sequences; roughly 8.3% are singletons. The sequencing used PBMCs, mostly from graft donor cells, collected 360 days after TCRalphabeta/CD19-depleted stem cell transplant. Receptors were obtained from a male patient between 2 and 10 years old who had a stem cell transplant for acute myeloid leukemia, so the T cells may come from the graft donor.

The sample holds a few counts of this clonotype. The chain links TRBV20-1 to TRBJ1-2; tentatively, D is TRBD1 (6 bases). CDR3 size: 14 residues. Germline-derived CDR1 and CDR2 are DFQATT and SNEGSKA (reference sequence). The V end was cut by 0 bases, the J end by 7 bases, with 15 bases between. CDR3 amino acids: CSARENRVGGGYTF. The CDR3 coding sequence is TGCAGTGCTAGAGAAAACAGGGTTGGTGGTGGCTACACCTTC.

In its sample, this clonotype was seen a few times. The V call is TRBV18, the J call TRBJ2-7; TRBD1 agrees at 7 bases. The CDR3 contains 12 residues. Germline lookup yields CDR1 KGHSH and CDR2 LQKENI. V trimming: 2 bases; J trimming: 6 bases; junction bases outside the gene matches: 1. CDR3 in DNA: TGTGCCAGCTCACCATCAGGGGGCGAGCAGTACGTC. Translating gives CASSPSGGEQYV.

A note on this clonotype: An end of the junction does not agree with germline; a read error may underlie this. The V and J genes are TRBV20-1 and TRBJ2-7; D might be TRBD2 (5 bases). CDR3 length: 13 amino acids. Per germline, CDR1 DFQATT and CDR2 SNEGSKA (reference sequence). The CDR3 DNA sequence: TGCTGTGCTTCCCGGGGAGATAGGTACGAGCAGTACTTC. This gives the protein CCASRGDRYEQYF.

This clonotype was observed a few times. This rearrangement joins TRBV18 to TRBJ1-2; possible D gene TRBD1, 6 bases. The CDR3 totals 16 residues. Germline-derived CDR1 and CDR2 are KGHSH and LQKENI. Deletions cut 4 bases from V and 0 bases from J, with 15 bases between. The CDR3 sequence is CASSLIGTPANYGYTF. In DNA form, the CDR3 reads TGTGCCAGCTCACTGATAGGGACACCGGCTAACTATGGCTACACCTTC.

The rearrangement joins TRBV9 to TRBJ2-5, with D hard to call. The CDR3 totals 15 residues. Per germline, CDR1 SGDLS and CDR2 YYNGEE. V lost 0 bases, J lost 5 bases, and 14 bases lay in between. The CDR3 bases are TGTGCCAGCAGCGTAGGTAACGGGCGGTGGGAGACCCAGTACTTC. It specifies CASSVGNGRWETQYF.

The sample holds a few counts of this clonotype. The chain recombines TRBV4-1 with TRBJ2-4; 8 positions agree with TRBD1. The germline gives CDR1 MGHRA, CDR2 YSYEKL. This CDR3 is built from 15 residues. After removal of 4 bases from V and 2 bases from J, the junction contained 4 bases not matched to a gene. CDR3 DNA sequence: TGCGCCAGCAGCCGGACAGGGAGCTCCAAAAACATTCAGTACTTC. As protein: CASSRTGSSKNIQYF.

This clonotype came up a few times. This chain links TRBV28 with TRBJ2-7; 12 bases map to TRBD2. CDR1 and CDR2 (germline): MDHEN, SYDVKM. The CDR3 length is 21 residues. The V gene end was trimmed by 8 bases and the J gene end by 3 bases; junction bases not matched to a gene: 26. The CDR3 region has the DNA TGTGCCAGCGCCGGGCCGGCCAAGCGGGCTCTATCTAGCGGGAGGGTCTACGAGCAGTACTTC. Translating gives CASAGPAKRALSSGRVYEQYF.

The chain links TRBV4-2 to TRBJ2-5; D is unclear. This CDR3 has 13 residues. V gave up 0 bases and J gave up 5 bases, with 7 bases separating them. Germline values: CDR1 LGHNA, CDR2 YNFKEQ. For the CDR3, the DNA is TGTGCCAGCAGCCAAGAATCGGAGGAGACCCAGTACTTC. Its protein is CASSQESEETQYF.

The chain joins TRBV10-3 to TRBJ2-3, with 11 nucleotides matching TRBD2. Germline CDR1 ENHRY, CDR2 SYGVKD. The V segment lost 7 bases and the J segment 1 base; nucleotides outside the gene matches: 13. The CDR3 covers 18 residues. The DNA for the CDR3 is TGTGCCATCAAGCAGACTGATAGCGGGGGGGCGGGCACAGATACGCAGTATTTT. Its protein product is CAIKQTDSGGAGTDTQYF.

This clonotype has only a few counts. The V gene is TRBV5-5, the J gene TRBJ1-5; D is unclear. The CDR3 totals 13 residues. V was shortened by 0 bases and J by 5 bases, with 6 bases between the two germline ends. CDR1 and CDR2 (germline): SGHKS, YYEKEE (reference sequence). In nucleotides, the CDR3 is TGTGCCAGCAGCTTGGACGGATATCAGCCCCAGCATTTT. Its translation is CASSLDGYQPQHF.

The J gene is TRBJ2-5, the V gene TRBV4-1; D gene ambiguous. The V end lost 4 bases, the J end lost 2 bases, and 11 bases lay between the germline ends. This CDR3 is built from 14 residues. Germline V CDR1 and CDR2: MGHRA, YSYEKL. For the CDR3, the DNA is TGCGCCAGCAGCCCCTTTTACCTACAAGAGACCCAGTACTTC. Its translation: CASSPFYLQETQYF.

The chain links TRBV29-1 to TRBJ1-1; a weak D match, TRBD1 (6 bases). The germline V gene has CDR1 SQVTM and CDR2 ANQGSEA. V dropped 3 bases and J dropped 0 bases, with 14 bases sitting between them. The CDR3 has 15 amino acids. Here the CDR3 DNA reads TGCAGCGTTGAGAGGGGGGGGGACCTGAACACTGAAGCTTTCTTT. Translated, it gives CSVERGGDLNTEAFF.

There are many counts of this clonotype. The chain joins TRBV29-1 to TRBJ2-3, with 11 bases aligning to TRBD2. This CDR3 has 14 amino acids. V lost 6 bases and J lost 11; bases outside the gene matches: 13. The V gene's germline CDR1 is SQVTM and CDR2 ANQGSEA. The chain's CDR3 is CSVTAGLAVEGQYF. DNA for the CDR3: TGCAGCGTAACTGCGGGACTAGCGGTAGAGGGGCAGTATTTT.